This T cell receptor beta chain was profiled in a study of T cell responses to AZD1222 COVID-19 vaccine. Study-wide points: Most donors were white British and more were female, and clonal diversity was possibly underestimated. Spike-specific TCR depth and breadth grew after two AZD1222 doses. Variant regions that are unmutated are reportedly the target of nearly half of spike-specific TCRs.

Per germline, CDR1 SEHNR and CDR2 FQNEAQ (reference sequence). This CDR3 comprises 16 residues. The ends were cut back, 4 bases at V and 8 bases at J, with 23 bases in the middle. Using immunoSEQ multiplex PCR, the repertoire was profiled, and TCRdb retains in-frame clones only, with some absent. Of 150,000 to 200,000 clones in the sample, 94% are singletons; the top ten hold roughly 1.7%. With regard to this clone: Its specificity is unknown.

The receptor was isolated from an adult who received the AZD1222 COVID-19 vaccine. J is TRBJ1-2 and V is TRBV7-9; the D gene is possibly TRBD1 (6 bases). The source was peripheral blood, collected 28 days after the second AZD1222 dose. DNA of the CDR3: TGTGCCAGCAGCTCCTCTCCGGACAGCCCGAGGGTAGGCTACACCTTC. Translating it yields CASSSSPDSPRVGYTF. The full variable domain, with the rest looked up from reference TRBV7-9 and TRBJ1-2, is DTGVSQNPRHKITKRGQNVTFRCDPISEHNRLYWYRQTLGQGPEFLTYFQNEAQLEKSRLLSDRFSAERPKGSFSTLEIQRTEQGDSAMYLCASSSSPDSPRVGYTFGSGTRLTVV.